These 31 T cell receptor beta chains were sequenced from one sample in a study of PD-L1 blockade in urothelial cancer. Stated time point: pretreatment peripheral blood. Sequencing used immunoSEQ multiplex PCR; TCRdb keeps in-frame clones, though not all of them. This sample carries tens of thousands of clones, 90% of them seen once, and the ten largest clones take around 1.5%. Sequenced here: PBMCs, sampled around atezolizumab (anti-PD-L1) treatment. The receptors were sampled from a man between 60 and 75 years old with urothelial cancer.

The chain uses TRBV20-1 and TRBJ2-5; D may be TRBD1 (6 bases). Germline CDR1 reads DFQATT; CDR2 reads SNEGSKA (reference sequence). The germline V and J ends were trimmed by 7 bases and 9 bases, with 15 bases remaining between them. This CDR3 is 11 amino acids long. The CDR3 loop is CSGVGRGSQYF. DNA of the CDR3: TGCAGTGGGGTGGGAAGGGGGTCCCAGTACTTC.

This chain joins TRBV2 and TRBJ1-6; the match to TRBD1 covers 7 bases. The CDR3 extends over 13 amino acids. Germline CDR1 SNHLY, CDR2 FYNNEI. J was trimmed by 10 bases and V by 6 bases; bases with no gene match: 6. Here the CDR3 reads CASSGTEGSPLHF. DNA of the CDR3: TGTGCCAGCAGCGGGACAGAAGGATCACCCCTCCACTTT.

V usage is TRBV6-1 and J usage is TRBJ1-1, with TRBD1 matching over 8 bases. V shed 10 bases and J 3 bases; nucleotides not matched to a gene: 13. CDR1 is MNHNS and CDR2 is SASEGT in the germline V gene. This CDR3 contains 15 residues. Here the CDR3 DNA reads TGTGCCACCGACAGGGGCCTACGGAGGGACACTGAAGCTTTCTTT. This translates into CATDRGLRRDTEAFF.

The V gene is TRBV30, the J gene TRBJ1-2; no firm D call. The germline V gene encodes CDR1 GTSNPN and CDR2 SVGIG (reference sequence). The CDR3 loop spans 14 amino acids. V lost 4 bases and J lost 2, with 14 bases in between. The CDR3 nucleotides read TGTGCCTGGACCATCATGCGGGGAAACTATGGCTACACCTTC. It specifies CAWTIMRGNYGYTF. The variable domain in full, with the rest retrieved from reference TRBV30 and TRBJ1-2, is SQTIHQWPATLVQPVGSPLSLECTVEGTSNPNLYWYRQAAGRGLQLLFYSVGIGQISSEVPQNLSASRPQDRQFILSSKKLLLSDSGFYLCAWTIMRGNYGYTFGSGTRLTVV.

The chain has TRBV11-2 and TRBJ1-5, with D maybe TRBD1 (5 bases). The CDR3 has 15 amino acids. V was pared by 4 bases and J by 0 bases, with 10 bases between. The germline gives CDR1 SGHAT, CDR2 FQNNGV. CDR3 in amino acids: CASSSTDTSNQPQHF. DNA for the CDR3: TGTGCCAGCAGCTCGACGGACACTAGCAATCAGCCCCAGCATTTT.

This sequence joins TRBV19 and TRBJ2-3; 8 bases map to TRBD2. Germline V gene data show CDR1 as LNHDA and CDR2 as SQIVND (reference sequence). With 3 bases clipped from V and 1 base from J, the junction kept 3 bases outside the gene matches. This CDR3 contains 15 residues. This CDR3 reads CASSILAGGTDTQYF. For the CDR3, the DNA is TGTGCCAGTAGTATCCTAGCGGGCGGCACAGATACGCAGTATTTT.

V usage is TRBV6-5 and J usage is TRBJ2-7, with TRBD1 as a possible D gene (5 bases). Germline V gene data show CDR1 as MNHEY and CDR2 as SVGAGI. CDR3 size: 14 residues. The V end was cut by 3 bases, the J end by 5 bases, with 14 bases between. DNA for the CDR3: TGTGCCAGCAGTTATAGTCAGGGTTGGGACGAGCAGTACTTC. It translates to CASSYSQGWDEQYF.

The V call is TRBV5-4, the J call TRBJ2-2, with a possible D match to TRBD1 (6 bases). This CDR3 region has 15 residues. Germline V gives CDR1 SGHNT, CDR2 YYREEE (reference sequence). V lost 5 bases and J lost 0, with 11 bases in between. CDR3 amino acids: CASSRQASNTGELFF. The DNA of the CDR3 is TGTGCCAGCAGTAGACAGGCCTCGAACACCGGGGAGCTGTTTTTT.

This chain joins TRBV7-3 and TRBJ2-2, with D perhaps matching TRBD2 (5 bases). Per germline, CDR1 SGHTA and CDR2 FQGTGA. V lost 5 bases, J lost 5 bases, and 6 bases lay in between. The CDR3 is 12 amino acids. CDR3 amino acids: CASSPGTGELFF. DNA for the CDR3: TGTGCCAGCAGCCCGGGGACCGGGGAGCTGTTTTTT.

The chain combines TRBV5-6 with TRBJ1-2, with 8 bases identical to TRBD1. From germline, CDR1 is SGHDT and CDR2 YYEEEE. This CDR3 spans 17 amino acids. After removal of 4 bases from V and 3 bases from J, the junction contained 14 bases not matched to a gene. The DNA of the CDR3 is TGTGCCAGCAGCCTATTTTACACCGCGGGACAGGACTATGGCTACACCTTC. This gives the protein CASSLFYTAGQDYGYTF.

The CDR3 bases are TGTGCCAGCAGCCGATTTACCGGGACAGGGGGGACCGGGGAGCTGTTTTTT. Residues: CASSRFTGTGGTGELFF. The genes are TRBV5-6 and TRBJ2-2; 11 nucleotides line up with TRBD1. Germline-derived CDR1 and CDR2 are SGHDT and YYEEEE. The V gene end was trimmed by 4 bases and the J gene end by 5 bases; junction bases not matched to a gene: 10. The CDR3 runs 17 residues. Drawing the rest from reference TRBV5-6 and TRBJ2-2, the complete variable domain is DAGVTQSPTHLIKTRGQQVTLRCSPKSGHDTVSWYQQALGQGPQFIFQYYEEEERQRGNFPDRFSGHQFPNYSSELNVNALLLGDSALYLCASSRFTGTGGTGELFFGEGSRLTVL.

In its sample, this clone was seen once. This chain links TRBV23-1 with TRBJ1-2, with D tentatively TRBD1 (5 bases). TRBV23-1 is an ORF; its function is uncertain. V was pared by 7 bases and J by 6 bases, with 21 bases between. This CDR3 has 15 residues. CDR3 coding DNA: TGCGCCAGCAACCCACGGGGGTGTCCTTTCCATGGCTACACCTTC. Its translation: CASNPRGCPFHGYTF.

V is TRBV5-1 and J is TRBJ2-2; 8 bases agree with TRBD1. Looked up from germline, CDR1 is SGHRS and CDR2 is YFSETQ. Trimming removed 10 bases from V and 5 bases from J; junction bases left unmatched: 10. CDR3 length: 14 amino acids. The CDR3 bases are TGCGCCCTAGTTGGACAGGGCGGGACCGGGGAGCTGTTTTTT. Translated: CALVGQGGTGELFF.

The rearrangement joins TRBV9 to TRBJ1-5; perhaps TRBD1 as D (5 bases). Germline lookup yields CDR1 SGDLS and CDR2 YYNGEE. There are 13 residues in the CDR3. V lost 4 bases and J 4 bases, leaving 9 bases between the germline ends. This CDR3 reads CASSPDRNQPQHF. DNA of the CDR3: TGTGCCAGCAGCCCCGACAGAAATCAGCCCCAGCATTTT.

Of note for this clone: An end of the junction does not agree with germline; a read error may underlie this. The chain employs TRBV23-1 and TRBJ2-3; no reliable D call. TRBV23-1 is reported as an ORF; its role is uncertain. The CDR3 sequence is 9 residues long. CDR3 in DNA: TGCGCCAGCACGGATACGCAGTATTTT. Amino acids: CASTDTQYF.

This chain uses TRBV5-1 with TRBJ1-1; 11 bases agree with TRBD1. This CDR3 has 14 residues. CDR1 and CDR2 (germline): SGHRS, YFSETQ. Trimming at V came to 4 bases and at J to 7 bases, leaving 6 bases not matched to a gene. The CDR3 nucleotides read TGCGCCAGCAGCACGGGGACAGGGGGTCTTGAAGCTTTCTTT. Protein: CASSTGTGGLEAFF. The variable domain in full, completed from reference TRBV5-1 and TRBJ1-1, reads KAGVTQTPRYLIKTRGQQVTLSCSPISGHRSVSWYQQTPGQGLQFLFEYFSETQRNKGNFPGRFSGRQFSNSRSEMNVSTLELGDSALYLCASSTGTGGLEAFFGQGTRLTVV.

This clone was recorded a few times. This rearrangement joins TRBV6-1 to TRBJ1-5, with a possible D match to TRBD1 (5 bases). Trimming cost V 3 bases and J 7 bases, with 10 bases left between them. The CDR3 is 13 residues long. CDR1 is MNHNS and CDR2 is SASEGT in the germline V gene. In DNA, the CDR3 is TGTGCCAGCAGTGATTCGGGGGACCAGCCCCAGCATTTT. Translation gives CASSDSGDQPQHF.

The rearrangement uses TRBV14 and TRBJ2-3; TRBD2 might be the D (6 bases). Trimming removed 4 bases from V and 4 bases from J, with 15 bases in between. From germline, CDR1 is SGHDN and CDR2 FVKESK. The CDR3 consists of 15 residues. CDR3 coding DNA: TGTGCCAGCAGCCCGGGACTCTCTAGGCCAGATACGCAGTATTTT. This sequence encodes CASSPGLSRPDTQYF.

V gene TRBV7-8 combines with J gene TRBJ2-3; TRBD2 might be the D (5 bases). The CDR3 loop spans 14 amino acids. The ends were cut back, 4 bases at V and 3 bases at J, with 11 bases in the middle. The germline CDR1 and CDR2 sequences are SGHVS and FQNEAQ. The chain's CDR3 is CASSSGAVTDTQYF. CDR3 nucleotides: TGTGCCAGCAGCTCAGGAGCGGTAACAGATACGCAGTATTTT.

The V gene is TRBV28, the J gene TRBJ2-3; no clear D gene. The CDR3 consists of 14 residues. Trimming stripped 5 bases from V and 2 bases from J, with 11 bases between. Germline V CDR1 and CDR2: MDHEN, SYDVKM. The CDR3 reads CASSLDPYTDTQYF. The CDR3 nucleotides read TGTGCCAGCAGTCTAGATCCTTACACAGATACGCAGTATTTT.

This sequence joins TRBV5-4 and TRBJ2-3; possible D gene TRBD1, 6 bases. The CDR3 sequence is 15 residues long. Germline V gene data show CDR1 as SGHNT and CDR2 as YYREEE (reference sequence). The ends were cut back, 1 base at V and 1 base at J, with 10 bases in the middle. The CDR3 DNA reads TGTGCCAGCAGCTTGTCCGGGACACGCACAGATACGCAGTATTTT. Its translation is CASSLSGTRTDTQYF.

Regarding this clone: The sample contains more than one DNA sequence encoding this CDR3. The chain couples TRBV5-4 to TRBJ2-7; TRBD2 might be the D (7 bases). Trimming shortened V by 0 bases and J by 5 bases, and 9 bases separated the two germline ends. The CDR3 runs 13 residues. The germline CDR1 and CDR2 sequences are SGHNT and YYREEE (reference sequence). The CDR3 DNA reads as TGTGCCAGCAGCTTGGAGGGGGGGGACGAGCAGTACTTC. This sequence encodes CASSLEGGDEQYF.

V and J are TRBV2 and TRBJ2-5, with 7 bases that match TRBD2. The germline V gene encodes CDR1 SNHLY and CDR2 FYNNEI. This CDR3 contains 15 residues. J gave up 5 bases and V 6 bases, and 12 bases lay outside the gene matches. The CDR3 here is CASRSQGGLGETQYF. The CDR3 DNA sequence: TGTGCCAGCAGGAGCCAGGGAGGGCTCGGCGAGACCCAGTACTTC. The full variable domain, with the rest looked up from reference TRBV2 and TRBJ2-5, is EPEVTQTPSHQVTQMGQEVILRCVPISNHLYFYWYRQILGQKVEFLVSFYNNEISEKSEIFDDQFSVERPDGSNFTLKIRSTKLEDSAMYFCASRSQGGLGETQYFGPGTRLLVL.

V and J are TRBV4-3 and TRBJ2-1; TRBD2 aligns across 9 bases. The length of the CDR3 is 15 residues. CDR1 is LGHNA and CDR2 is YSLEER in the germline V gene. J was trimmed by 9 bases and V by 4 bases; bases with no gene match: 10. CDR3 sequence (DNA): TGCGCCAGCAGCCGGGGGGTGATAGCGGGGGTTGAGCAGTTCTTC. Protein product: CASSRGVIAGVEQFF.

The V call is TRBV7-2, the J call TRBJ2-1; D gene unclear. The V end was cut by 2 bases, the J end by 10 bases, with 12 bases between. The length of the CDR3 is 13 residues. Germline V gene data show CDR1 as SGHTA and CDR2 as FQGNSA. The CDR3 protein is CASSLYMANEQFF. DNA for the CDR3: TGTGCCAGCAGCTTATATATGGCAAACGAGCAGTTCTTC.

The chain couples TRBV23-1 to TRBJ2-4, with D perhaps TRBD2 (6 bases). TRBV23-1 is classed as an ORF, of uncertain function. The V gene lost 5 bases and the J gene lost 0 bases, with 14 bases spanning the gap. CDR3 size: 16 residues. The CDR3 spells CASSSPGLLAKNIQYF. Here the CDR3 DNA reads TGCGCCAGCAGTTCTCCGGGACTGCTAGCCAAAAACATTCAGTACTTC.

The V gene is TRBV7-2, the J gene TRBJ2-1; D not certain. CDR1 and CDR2 (germline): SGHTA, FQGNSA. This CDR3 spans 16 amino acids. The V end lost 5 bases, the J end lost 7 bases, and 21 bases lay between the germline ends. CDR3 loop: CASSVYPRPDGNEQFF. In DNA form, the CDR3 reads TGTGCCAGCAGCGTCTACCCGAGGCCCGATGGGAATGAGCAGTTCTTC. The full variable domain, its missing parts supplied by reference TRBV7-2 and TRBJ2-1, is GAGVSQSPSNKVTEKGKDVELRCDPISGHTALYWYRQSLGQGLEFLIYFQGNSAPDKSGLPSDRFSAERTGGSVSTLTIQRTQQEDSAVYLCASSVYPRPDGNEQFFGPGTRLTVL.

V and J are TRBV5-6 and TRBJ2-3; TRBD2 is a possible D gene (5 bases). Looked up from germline, CDR1 is SGHDT and CDR2 is YYEEEE. The CDR3 length is 14 residues. V lost 0 bases and J lost 3, with 8 bases in between. The CDR3 nucleotides read TGTGCCAGCAGCTTGGTCGAGGGAACAGATACGCAGTATTTT. Residues: CASSLVEGTDTQYF.

The CDR3: CSAFGQNNEQFF. CDR3 DNA: TGCAGCGCCTTTGGACAGAACAATGAGCAGTTCTTC. The V call is TRBV29-1, the J call TRBJ2-1, with D possibly being TRBD1 (6 bases). Germline-derived CDR1 and CDR2 are SQVTM and ANQGSEA. With 7 bases removed from V and 5 bases from J, the gap between germline ends came to 12 bases. The CDR3 consists of 12 residues.

V is TRBV19 and J is TRBJ1-2; 8 bases line up with TRBD1. Germline V lookup: CDR1 LNHDA, CDR2 SQIVND (reference sequence). This CDR3 contains 17 residues. The ends lost 7 bases at V and 4 bases at J; junction bases unmatched: 17. In DNA form, the CDR3 reads TGTGCCAGTACCGTGGACAGGGCAGGCGGTGTTGGCTATGGCTACACCTTC. It is translated as CASTVDRAGGVGYGYTF.

As DNA, the CDR3 is TGTGCCAGCAGAGTTCAGGGGGCGCAGGACTATGGCTACACCTTC. It specifies CASRVQGAQDYGYTF. J is TRBJ1-2 and V is TRBV28; 8 nucleotides align to TRBD1. In germline, CDR1 is MDHEN, CDR2 SYDVKM. The length of the CDR3 is 15 residues. With V trimmed by 6 bases and J by 3 bases, 9 bases remained unmatched.